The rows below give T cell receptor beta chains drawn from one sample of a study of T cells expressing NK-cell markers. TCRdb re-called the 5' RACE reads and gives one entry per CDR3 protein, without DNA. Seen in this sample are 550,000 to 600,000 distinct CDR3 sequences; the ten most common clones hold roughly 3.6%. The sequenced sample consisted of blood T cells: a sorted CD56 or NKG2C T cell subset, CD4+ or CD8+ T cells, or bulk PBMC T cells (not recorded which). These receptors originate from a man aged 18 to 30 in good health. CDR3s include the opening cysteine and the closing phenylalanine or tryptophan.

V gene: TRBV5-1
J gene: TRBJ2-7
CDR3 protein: CASSPSPGTGVEQYF

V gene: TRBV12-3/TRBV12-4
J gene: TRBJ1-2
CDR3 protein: CASSQAGHGYTF

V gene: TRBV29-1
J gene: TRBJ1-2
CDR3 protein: CSVENRGIGYGYTF

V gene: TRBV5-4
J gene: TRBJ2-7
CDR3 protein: CASSLFLGSGRLGSYEQYF

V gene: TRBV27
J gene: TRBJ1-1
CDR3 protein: CATRDGRTEAFF

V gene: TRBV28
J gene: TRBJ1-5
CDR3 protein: CASRSNQPQHF

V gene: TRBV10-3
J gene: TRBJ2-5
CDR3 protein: CAISESIFGLADQETQYF

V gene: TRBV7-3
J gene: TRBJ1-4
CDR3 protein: CASSSPRDSRGEKLFF

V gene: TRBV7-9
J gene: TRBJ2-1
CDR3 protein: CASSLRTSNDNEQFF

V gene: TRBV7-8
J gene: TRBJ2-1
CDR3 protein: CASSLAGVAYEQFF

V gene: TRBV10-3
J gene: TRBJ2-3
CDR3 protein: CAISESDRGTQYF

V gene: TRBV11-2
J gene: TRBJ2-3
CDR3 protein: CASSSPSGTSGTTSTDTQYF

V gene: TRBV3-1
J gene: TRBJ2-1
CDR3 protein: CASSQEGLEVEQFF

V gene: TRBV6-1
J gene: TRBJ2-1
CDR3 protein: CASRLGTGEVEQFF

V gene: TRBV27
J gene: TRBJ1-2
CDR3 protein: CASSSPWTGDGYTF

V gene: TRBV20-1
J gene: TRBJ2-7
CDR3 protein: CSARRGQAYEQYF

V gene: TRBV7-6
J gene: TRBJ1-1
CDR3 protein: CASSLDRSGNTEAFF

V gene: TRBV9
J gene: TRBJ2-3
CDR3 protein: CASSPWTSGITDTQYF

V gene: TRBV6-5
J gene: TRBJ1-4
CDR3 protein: CASSYYGTGGNEKLFF

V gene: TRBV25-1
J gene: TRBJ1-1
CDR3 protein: CASPQAAFREAFF

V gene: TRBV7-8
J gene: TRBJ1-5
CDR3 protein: CASSLAGSTGFIQPQHF

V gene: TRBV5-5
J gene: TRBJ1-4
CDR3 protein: CASSLGVRSGAGAEKLFF

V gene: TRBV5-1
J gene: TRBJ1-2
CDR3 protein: CASSRRQGDYGYTF

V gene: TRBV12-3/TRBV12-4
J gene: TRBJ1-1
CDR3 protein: CASSPIQGKAFF

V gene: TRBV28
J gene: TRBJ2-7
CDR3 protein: CASNRGLYEQYF

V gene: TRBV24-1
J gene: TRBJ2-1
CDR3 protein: CATSDGGGYPGAFF

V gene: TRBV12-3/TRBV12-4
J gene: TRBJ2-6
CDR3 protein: CASSLDRDLRANVLTF

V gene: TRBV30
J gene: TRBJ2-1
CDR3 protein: CAWRALAGGKYNEQFF

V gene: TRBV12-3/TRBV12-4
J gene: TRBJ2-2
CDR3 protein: CASSDRLAGARRDTGELFF

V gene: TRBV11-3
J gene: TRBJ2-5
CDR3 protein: CASSLRGGEEETQYF

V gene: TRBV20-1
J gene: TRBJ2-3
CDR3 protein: CSARGTSGPTQYF

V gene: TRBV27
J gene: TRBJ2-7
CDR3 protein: CASSFVGTSSYEQYF

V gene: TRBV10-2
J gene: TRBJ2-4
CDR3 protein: CASSAQGRNIQYF

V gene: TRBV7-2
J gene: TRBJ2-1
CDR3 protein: CASSFTSGRRGNEQFF